This T cell receptor beta chain was found in a study of Ad26.COV2.S vaccination and SARS-CoV-2 variants. Study conclusions and caveats: Placebo recipients showed lower spike-specific TCR breadth than vaccinees.

After removal of 4 bases from V and 0 bases from J, the junction contained 1 base not matched to a gene. CDR1 and CDR2 from the germline V gene are MNHEY and SVGEGT. This CDR3 spans 14 amino acids. Sequencing used immunoSEQ multiplex PCR; TCRdb keeps in-frame clones, though not all of them. This sample has 300,000 to 450,000 clones, with about 88% found just once. This clone was counted a few times. Its antigen is still unknown. The treatment denotes: some 20 received Ad26.COV2.S at low or high dose, single or two shots; about five received placebo; per-sample allocation not given. Sampling happened 63 days after the first vaccine or placebo injection.

The TCR was taken from a person aged 18-65 years who received the Ad26.COV2.S COVID-19 vaccine or a placebo. V gene TRBV6-2 or TRBV6-3 combines with J gene TRBJ2-5; 8 positions match TRBD2. This material consisted of peripheral blood, taken in a trial of Ad26.COV2.S vaccine versus placebo. CDR3 nucleotide sequence: TGTGCCAGCAGTTCCGGGAGGGACCAAGAGACCCAGTACTTC. As protein: CASSSGRDQETQYF.